Included here is one T cell receptor beta chain sequence, with context. This table comes from immunoSEQ multiplex PCR, and its TCRdb copy is limited to in-frame clones, with some not included. The sample carries 75,000 to 90,000 clones, approximately 84% recorded once. This entry comes from a study of OX40 agonist ivuxolimab in advanced cancers. Study background: Partial responses occurred in Three dose-escalation patients, one with hepatocellular carcinoma and two with cutaneous melanoma.

From germline, CDR1 is SGHRS and CDR2 YFSETQ. Trimming left V 2 bases short and J 7 bases short, with 12 bases between. This CDR3 has 14 amino acids. This clonotype was obtained from an adult with an advanced solid tumor such as melanoma, head and neck, liver or kidney cancer. The genes are TRBV5-1 and TRBJ1-4, with D uncertain. The source was CD4+ or CD8+ T cells sorted from blood, collected in a trial of the OX40 agonist ivuxolimab. The CDR3 is CASSLGSSREKLFF. CDR3 nucleotides: TGCGCCAGCAGCTTAGGGAGCTCCCGTGAAAAACTGTTTTTT.